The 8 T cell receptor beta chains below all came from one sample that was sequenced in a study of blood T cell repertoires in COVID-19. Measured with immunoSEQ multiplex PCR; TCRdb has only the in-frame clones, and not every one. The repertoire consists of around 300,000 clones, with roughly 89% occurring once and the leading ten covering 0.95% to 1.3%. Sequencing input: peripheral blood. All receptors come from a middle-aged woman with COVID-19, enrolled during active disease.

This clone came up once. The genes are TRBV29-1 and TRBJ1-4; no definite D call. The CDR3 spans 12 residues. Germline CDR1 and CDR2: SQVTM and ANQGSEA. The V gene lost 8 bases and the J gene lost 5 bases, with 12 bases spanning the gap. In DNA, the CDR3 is TGCAGCTCTAGGTCCGGGAATGAAAAACTGTTTTTT. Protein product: CSSRSGNEKLFF.

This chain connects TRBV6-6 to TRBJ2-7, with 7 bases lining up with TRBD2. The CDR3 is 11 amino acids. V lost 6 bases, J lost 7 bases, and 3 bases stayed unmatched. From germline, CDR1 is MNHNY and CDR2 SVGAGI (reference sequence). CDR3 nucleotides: TGTGCCAGCAGCCACGGGGGGGAGCAGTACTTC. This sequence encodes CASSHGGEQYF.

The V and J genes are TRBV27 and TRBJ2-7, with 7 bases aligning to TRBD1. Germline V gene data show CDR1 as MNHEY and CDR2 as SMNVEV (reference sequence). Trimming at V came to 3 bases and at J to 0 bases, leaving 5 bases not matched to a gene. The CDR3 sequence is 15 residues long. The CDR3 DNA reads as TGTGCCAGCAGTTTTTTGGGACAGCACTCCTACGAGCAGTACTTC. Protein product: CASSFLGQHSYEQYF.

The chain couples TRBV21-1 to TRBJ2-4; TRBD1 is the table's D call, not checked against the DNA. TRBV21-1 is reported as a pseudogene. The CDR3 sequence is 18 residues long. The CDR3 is CASSWGTEFVVAKNIQYF. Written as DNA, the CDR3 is TGTGCCAGCAGCTGGGGGACAGAGTTCGTAGTAGCCAAAAACATTCAGTACTTC.

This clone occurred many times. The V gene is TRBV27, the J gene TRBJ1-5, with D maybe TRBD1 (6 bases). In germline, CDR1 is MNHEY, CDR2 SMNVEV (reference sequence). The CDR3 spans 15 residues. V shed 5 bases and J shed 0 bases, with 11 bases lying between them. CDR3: CASSVQGYSNQPQHF. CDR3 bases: TGTGCCAGCAGTGTCCAGGGGTATAGCAATCAGCCCCAGCATTTT.

DNA of the CDR3: TGTGCCAGCAGTCCCTCCCCGAATGAGCAGTTCTTC. Protein product: CASSPSPNEQFF. This chain uses TRBV27 with TRBJ2-1; D call uncertain. V dropped 5 bases and J dropped 7 bases, with 9 bases sitting between them. Germline-derived CDR1 and CDR2 are MNHEY and SMNVEV (reference sequence). The CDR3 length is 12 residues.

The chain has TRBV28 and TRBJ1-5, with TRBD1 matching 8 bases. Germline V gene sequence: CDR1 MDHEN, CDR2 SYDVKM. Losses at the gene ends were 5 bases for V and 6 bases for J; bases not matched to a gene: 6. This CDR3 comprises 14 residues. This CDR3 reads CASSAGGKSQPQHF. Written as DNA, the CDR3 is TGTGCCAGCAGTGCAGGGGGCAAGAGTCAGCCCCAGCATTTT.

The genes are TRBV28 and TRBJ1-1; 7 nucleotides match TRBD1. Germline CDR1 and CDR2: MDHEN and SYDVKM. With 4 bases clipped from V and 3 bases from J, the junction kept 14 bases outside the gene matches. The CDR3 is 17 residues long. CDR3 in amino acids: CASSSPLTGTHDTEAFF. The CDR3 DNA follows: TGTGCCAGCAGTTCCCCGTTGACAGGGACCCATGACACTGAAGCTTTCTTT.